This T cell receptor (beta chain) was recorded in a study of T cells in Graves' hyperthyroidism and ophthalmopathy. Study-level results: By a 13 V-J model, ophthalmopathy was set apart from stable hyperthyroidism.

This clonotype was detected a few times. Its target is unknown. Uncontrolled infection, other autoimmune disease, pregnancy or lactation barred patients from enrollment. There were TCR beta CDR3 regions amplified from RNA transcripts. The HTBI set primed first-round TCR CDR3 RT-PCR. One entry per CDR3 protein results from TCRdb running MiXCR on the multiplex PCR reads. This repertoire shows approximately 610,000 distinct CDR3 sequences, under 15% found once; its top ten account for 4% to 5.5%. This CDR3 has 14 amino acids. Germline values: CDR1 SGHDT, CDR2 YYEEEE. V dropped 2 bases and J dropped 3; count of bases not matched to a gene: 5.

The chain carries TRBV5-6 and TRBJ2-7; TRBD2 matches 7 bases. The sequence derives from a woman between 40 and 55 years old with Graves' ophthalmopathy. The sequencing input was blood. The CDR3 here is CASSFRAGNYEQYF. The CDR3 DNA sequence: TGTGCCAGCAGCTTCCGAGCGGGAAACTACGAGCAGTACTTC.